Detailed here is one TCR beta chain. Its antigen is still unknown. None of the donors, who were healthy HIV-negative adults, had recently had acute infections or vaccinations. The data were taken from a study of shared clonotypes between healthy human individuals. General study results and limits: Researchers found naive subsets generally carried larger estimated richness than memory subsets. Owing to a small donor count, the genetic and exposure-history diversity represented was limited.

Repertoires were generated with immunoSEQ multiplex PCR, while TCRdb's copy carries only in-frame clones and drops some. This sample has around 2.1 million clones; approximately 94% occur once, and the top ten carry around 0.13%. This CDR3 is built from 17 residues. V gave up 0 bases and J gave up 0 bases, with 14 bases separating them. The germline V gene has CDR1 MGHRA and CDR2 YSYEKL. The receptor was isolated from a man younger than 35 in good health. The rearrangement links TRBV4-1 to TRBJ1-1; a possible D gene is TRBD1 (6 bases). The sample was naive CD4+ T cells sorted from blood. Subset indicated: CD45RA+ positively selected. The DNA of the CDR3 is TGCGCCAGCAGCCAAGAAAGACAGGCTATAATGAACACTGAAGCTTTCTTT. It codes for CASSQERQAIMNTEAFF.